The sample holds many counts of the clone carrying this TCR beta chain. What it binds is not known. MiXCR, run by TCRdb on the 5' RACE reads, gives a single entry per CDR3 protein. The sample includes 200,000 to 300,000 distinct CDR3 sequences, under 12% seen only once; the top ten take less than 3%. This record comes from a study of CD8 T cells in ankylosing spondylitis. The study, taken as a whole, reports: Relatively rare in peripheral blood, disease-linked clones were also CD8+.

Germline V gene lookup returns CDR1 LGHDT and CDR2 YNNKEL (reference sequence). The CDR3 loop spans 14 amino acids. With 1 base removed from V and 3 bases from J, the gap between germline ends came to 7 bases. V gene TRBV3-1 combines with J gene TRBJ1-5; D is unclear. This sequence originates from a male donor with ankylosing spondylitis or in good health (not recorded which). What was sequenced was blood, either unsorted or a sorted T cell fraction (not recorded which). The chain's CDR3 is CASSQVGINQPQHF. In DNA form, the CDR3 reads TGTGCCAGCAGCCAAGTGGGGATCAATCAGCCCCAGCATTTT.